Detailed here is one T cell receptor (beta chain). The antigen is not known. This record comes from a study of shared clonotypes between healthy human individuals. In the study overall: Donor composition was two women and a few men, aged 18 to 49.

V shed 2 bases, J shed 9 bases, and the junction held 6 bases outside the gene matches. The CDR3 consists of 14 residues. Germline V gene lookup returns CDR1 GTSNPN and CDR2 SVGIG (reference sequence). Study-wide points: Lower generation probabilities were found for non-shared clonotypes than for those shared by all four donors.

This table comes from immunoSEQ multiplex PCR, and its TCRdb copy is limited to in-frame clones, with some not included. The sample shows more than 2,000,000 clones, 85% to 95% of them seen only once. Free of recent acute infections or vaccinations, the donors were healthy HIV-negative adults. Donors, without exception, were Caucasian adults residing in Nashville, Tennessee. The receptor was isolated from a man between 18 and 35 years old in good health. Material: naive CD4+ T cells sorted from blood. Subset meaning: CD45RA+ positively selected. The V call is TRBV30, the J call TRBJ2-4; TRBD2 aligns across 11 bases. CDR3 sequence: CAWSHGTSGGIQYF. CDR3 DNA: TGTGCCTGGAGTCACGGGACTAGCGGTGGCATTCAGTACTTC.